This T cell receptor (beta chain) is drawn from a study of T cells in Graves' hyperthyroidism and ophthalmopathy. The CDR3 consists of 15 residues. V lost 2 bases, J lost 2 bases, and 13 bases lay in between. Germline V gives CDR1 MNHEY, CDR2 SVGAGI. Amplified regions were TCR beta CDR3 sequences from RNA transcripts. An initial round of RT-PCR targeting the TCR CDR3 relied on the HTBI primer set. MiXCR, run by TCRdb on the multiplex PCR reads, gives a single entry per CDR3 protein. The data show approximately 480,000 distinct CDR3 sequences, around 21% seen once. This chain uses TRBV6-5 with TRBJ2-7, with D possibly matching TRBD2 (5 bases). The receptor was derived from a man younger than 30 with Graves' hyperthyroidism. The specimen was blood. In nucleotides, the CDR3 is TGTGCCAGCAGTTACGTGGCGGGCCCACCCTACGAGCAGTACTTC. Translated: CASSYVAGPPYEQYF.